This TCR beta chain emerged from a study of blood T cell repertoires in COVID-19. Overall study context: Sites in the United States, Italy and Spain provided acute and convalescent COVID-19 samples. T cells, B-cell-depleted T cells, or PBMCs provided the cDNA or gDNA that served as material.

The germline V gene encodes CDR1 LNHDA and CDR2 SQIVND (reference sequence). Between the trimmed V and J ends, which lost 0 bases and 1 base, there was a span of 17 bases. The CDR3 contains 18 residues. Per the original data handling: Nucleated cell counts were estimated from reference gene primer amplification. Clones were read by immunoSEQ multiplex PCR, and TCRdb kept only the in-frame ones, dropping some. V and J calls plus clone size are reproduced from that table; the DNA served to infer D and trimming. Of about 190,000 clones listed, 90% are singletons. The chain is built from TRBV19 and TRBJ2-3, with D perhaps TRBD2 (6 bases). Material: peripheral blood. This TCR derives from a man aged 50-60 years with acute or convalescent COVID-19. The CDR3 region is CASSIDLTSMMRTDTQYF. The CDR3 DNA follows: TGTGCCAGTAGTATAGATCTGACTAGTATGATGCGCACAGATACGCAGTATTTT.